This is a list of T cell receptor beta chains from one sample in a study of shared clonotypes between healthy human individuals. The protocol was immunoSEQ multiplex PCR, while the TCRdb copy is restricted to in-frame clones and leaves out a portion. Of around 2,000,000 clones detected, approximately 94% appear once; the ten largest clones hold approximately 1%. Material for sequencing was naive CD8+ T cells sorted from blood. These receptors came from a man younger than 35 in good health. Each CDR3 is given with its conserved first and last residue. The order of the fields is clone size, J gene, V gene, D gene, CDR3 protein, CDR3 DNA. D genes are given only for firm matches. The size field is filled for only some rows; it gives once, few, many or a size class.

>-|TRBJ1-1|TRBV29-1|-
CSVEQVEAFF
TGCAGCGTTGAACAGGTTGAAGCTTTCTTT
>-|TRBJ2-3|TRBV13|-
CASSGGTSTDTQYF
TGTGCCAGCAGCGGCGGGACGAGCACAGATACGCAGTATTTT
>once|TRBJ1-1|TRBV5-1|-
CASSPDQVHPTTEAFF
TGCGCCAGCAGCCCGGATCAGGTCCACCCGACCACTGAAGCTTTCTTT
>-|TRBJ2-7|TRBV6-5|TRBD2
CASSYGAGEYYEQYF
TGTGCCAGCAGTTACGGGGCGGGAGAGTACTACGAGCAGTACTTC
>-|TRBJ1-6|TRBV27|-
CASSFQNSPLHF
TGTGCCAGCAGTTTTCAGAATTCACCCCTCCACTTT
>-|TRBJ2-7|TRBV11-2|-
CASSLGSGAYEQYF
TGTGCCAGCAGTTTAGGCTCAGGGGCCTACGAGCAGTACTTC
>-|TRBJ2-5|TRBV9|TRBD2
CASSVGGSGGQETQYF
TGTGCCAGCAGCGTAGGAGGTAGCGGGGGCCAAGAGACCCAGTACTTC
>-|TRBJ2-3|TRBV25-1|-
CASSEWTEASTDTQYF
TGTGCCAGCAGTGAATGGACAGAAGCTAGCACAGATACGCAGTATTTT
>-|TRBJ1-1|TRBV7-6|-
CASSPTLRSTEAFF
TGTGCCAGCAGCCCCACTCTGAGAAGCACTGAAGCTTTCTTT
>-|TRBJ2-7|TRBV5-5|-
CASSLEAVGPTSSYEQYF
TGTGCCAGCAGCTTGGAGGCAGTAGGTCCGACTAGCTCCTACGAGCAGTACTTC
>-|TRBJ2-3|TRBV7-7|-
CASSLGGGADTQYF
TGTGCTAGCAGCTTAGGTGGGGGAGCAGATACGCAGTATTTT
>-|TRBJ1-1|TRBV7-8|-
CASSLVPQGNTEAFF
TGTGCCAGCAGCTTAGTCCCCCAGGGAAACACTGAAGCTTTCTTT
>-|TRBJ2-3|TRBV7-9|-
CASSADTDTQYF
TGTGCCAGCAGCGCCGATACAGATACGCAGTATTTT
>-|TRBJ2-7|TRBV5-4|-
CASSPEWSRDNEQYF
TGTGCCAGCAGCCCTGAGTGGAGCAGGGACAACGAGCAGTACTTC
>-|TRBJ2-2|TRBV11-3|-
CASSLIGGELFF
TGTGCCAGCAGCTTAATTGGCGGGGAGCTGTTTTTT
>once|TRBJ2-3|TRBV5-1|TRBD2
CASSEGLAGGADTQYF
TGCGCCAGCAGCGAGGGACTAGCGGGGGGCGCAGATACGCAGTATTTT
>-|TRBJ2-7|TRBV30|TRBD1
CAWVAGTEPYEQYF
TGTGCCTGGGTAGCCGGGACAGAACCCTACGAGCAGTACTTC
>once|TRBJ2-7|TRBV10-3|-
CAISEDGGTYEQYF
TGTGCCATCAGTGAGGACGGAGGAACCTACGAGCAGTACTTC
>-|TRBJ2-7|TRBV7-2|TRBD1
CASSPTDRADYYEQYF
TGTGCCAGCAGCCCGACGGACAGGGCGGATTACTACGAGCAGTACTTC
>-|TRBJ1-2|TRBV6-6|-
CASSYSTEDYGYTF
TGTGCCAGCAGTTACTCGACCGAAGACTATGGCTACACCTTC
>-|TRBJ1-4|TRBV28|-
CASSPGIYEKLFF
TGTGCCAGCAGTCCGGGCATCTATGAAAAACTGTTTTTT
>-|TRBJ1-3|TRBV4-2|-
CASSQIGGGMPSSGNTIYF
TGTGCCAGCAGCCAAATAGGGGGGGGGATGCCCTCCTCTGGAAACACCATATATTTT
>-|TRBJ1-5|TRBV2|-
CASRGFGNQPQHF
TGTGCCAGCAGGGGATTCGGCAATCAGCCCCAGCATTTT
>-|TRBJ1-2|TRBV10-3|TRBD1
CAISPGQGFFGYTF
TGTGCCATCAGTCCGGGACAGGGGTTTTTCGGCTACACCTTC
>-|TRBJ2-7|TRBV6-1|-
CASSVRETYEQYF
TGTGCCAGCAGTGTCAGGGAAACCTACGAGCAGTACTTC
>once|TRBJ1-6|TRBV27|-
CASSLPGDWRNSPLHF
TGTGCCAGCAGTTTACCAGGGGATTGGCGAAATTCACCCCTCCACTTT
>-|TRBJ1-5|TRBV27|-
CASRTEGQGNQPQHF
TGTGCCAGCAGGACCGAAGGGCAGGGCAATCAGCCCCAGCATTTT
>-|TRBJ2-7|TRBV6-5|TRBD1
CASSYSGQLYEQYF
TGTGCCAGCAGTTACTCGGGACAGCTCTACGAGCAGTACTTC
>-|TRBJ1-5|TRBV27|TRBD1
CASSLGTGFNQPQHF
TGTGCCAGCAGTTTGGGGACAGGGTTCAATCAGCCCCAGCATTTT
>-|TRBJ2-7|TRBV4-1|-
CASSQLDGGRYEQYF
TGCGCCAGCAGCCAATTGGACGGCGGGCGCTACGAGCAGTACTTC
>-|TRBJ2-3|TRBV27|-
CASLAAFTDTQYF
TGTGCCAGCCTAGCAGCCTTCACAGATACGCAGTATTTT